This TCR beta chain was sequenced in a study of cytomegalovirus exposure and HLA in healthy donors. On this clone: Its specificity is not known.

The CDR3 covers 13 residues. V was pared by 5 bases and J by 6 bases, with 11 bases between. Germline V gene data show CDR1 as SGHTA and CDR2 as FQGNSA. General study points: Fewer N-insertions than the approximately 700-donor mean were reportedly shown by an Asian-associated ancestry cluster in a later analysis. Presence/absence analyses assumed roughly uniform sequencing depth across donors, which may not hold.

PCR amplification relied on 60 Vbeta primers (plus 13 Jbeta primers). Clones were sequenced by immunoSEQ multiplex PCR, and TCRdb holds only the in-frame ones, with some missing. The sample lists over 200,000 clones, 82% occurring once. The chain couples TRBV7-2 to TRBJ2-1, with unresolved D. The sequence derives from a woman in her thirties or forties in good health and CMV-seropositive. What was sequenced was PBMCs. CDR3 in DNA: TGTGCCAGCAGCGTAGGACGGGTCAATGAGCAGTTCTTC. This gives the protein CASSVGRVNEQFF.